These T cell receptor beta chains were read from a single sample in a study of PD-1 blockade in classical Hodgkin lymphoma. The assay was immunoSEQ multiplex PCR, and TCRdb's table has in-frame clones only and misses some. The repertoire holds around 45,000 clones, with about 71% as singletons. The sample here was peripheral blood mononuclear cells (PBMCs), taken at baseline. The origin of the receptors is a human donor with classical Hodgkin lymphoma. CDR3s include the opening cysteine and the closing phenylalanine or tryptophan. Fields, in order: CDR3 protein, CDR3 DNA, D gene, clone size, V gene, J gene. A D gene is named only where the DNA matches it firmly. Rows may omit the clone size; those that give it use once, few, many or a size class.

CDR3 protein: CASSFDQYQPQHF
CDR3 DNA: TGTGCCAGCAGCTTCGATCAATATCAGCCCCAGCATTTT
D gene: .
clone size: .
V gene: TRBV7-2
J gene: TRBJ1-5

CDR3 protein: CASSDGEATNEKLFF
CDR3 DNA: TGTGCCAGCAGTGACGGGGAGGCAACTAATGAAAAACTGTTTTTT
D gene: .
clone size: .
V gene: TRBV25-1
J gene: TRBJ1-4

CDR3 protein: CSVRGGETQYF
CDR3 DNA: TGCAGCGTGCGGGGGGGAGAGACCCAGTACTTC
D gene: TRBD2
clone size: .
V gene: TRBV29-1
J gene: TRBJ2-5

CDR3 protein: CASSQEGAPKDSPLHF
CDR3 DNA: TGCGCCAGCAGCCAAGAAGGCGCCCCAAAGGATTCACCCCTCCACTTT
D gene: .
clone size: .
V gene: TRBV4-1
J gene: TRBJ1-6

CDR3 protein: CASSLTRVAETQYF
CDR3 DNA: TGTGCCAGCAGCTTAACCAGGGTTGCTGAGACCCAGTACTTC
D gene: .
clone size: .
V gene: TRBV7-3
J gene: TRBJ2-5

CDR3 protein: CASSYTGRGTEAFF
CDR3 DNA: TGTGCCAGCAGTTACACAGGGCGTGGCACTGAAGCTTTCTTT
D gene: .
clone size: once
V gene: TRBV6-5
J gene: TRBJ1-1

CDR3 protein: CASSPASYDGYTF
CDR3 DNA: TGTGCCAGCAGCCCTGCCTCGTACGATGGCTACACCTTC
D gene: .
clone size: .
V gene: TRBV7-9
J gene: TRBJ1-2

CDR3 protein: CASSLPTERAGYNEQFF
CDR3 DNA: TGTGCCAGCAGCTTACCCACCGAGCGGGCCGGGTACAATGAGCAGTTCTTC
D gene: .
clone size: few
V gene: TRBV7-2
J gene: TRBJ2-1

CDR3 protein: CASSPPTGLAGGYNEQFF
CDR3 DNA: TGTGCCAGTAGTCCACCTACAGGACTAGCGGGAGGGTACAATGAGCAGTTCTTC
D gene: TRBD2
clone size: .
V gene: TRBV19
J gene: TRBJ2-1

CDR3 protein: CASSFSGGALSTDTQYF
CDR3 DNA: TGTGCCAGCAGCTTTAGCGGGGGGGCCCTAAGCACAGATACGCAGTATTTT
D gene: TRBD2
clone size: .
V gene: TRBV7-2
J gene: TRBJ2-3

CDR3 protein: CASSDSGYGYTF
CDR3 DNA: TGTGCCAGCAGTGACTCGGGTTACGGCTACACCTTC
D gene: .
clone size: few
V gene: TRBV6-4
J gene: TRBJ1-2

CDR3 protein: CASSPTWNTGELFF
CDR3 DNA: TGTGCCAGCAGCCCAACTTGGAACACCGGGGAGCTGTTTTTT
D gene: .
clone size: .
V gene: TRBV7-6
J gene: TRBJ2-2

CDR3 protein: CASSLSGTGFLGGYTF
CDR3 DNA: TGCGCCAGCAGCTTGTCCGGGACAGGGTTTTTGGGGGGCTACACCTTC
D gene: TRBD1
clone size: .
V gene: TRBV5-1
J gene: TRBJ1-2

CDR3 protein: CASSLWLDRGLLAKNIQYF
CDR3 DNA: TGTGCCAGCAGCTTGTGGCTCGACAGGGGCCTCCTAGCCAAAAACATTCAGTACTTC
D gene: TRBD1
clone size: few
V gene: TRBV5-6
J gene: TRBJ2-4

CDR3 protein: CASSHTSPSTDTQYF
CDR3 DNA: TGTGCCAGCAGTCACACGTCCCCAAGCACAGATACGCAGTATTTT
D gene: .
clone size: .
V gene: TRBV27
J gene: TRBJ2-3

CDR3 protein: CASTPGTRNTEAFF
CDR3 DNA: TGTGCCAGCACCCCCGGGACACGGAACACTGAAGCTTTCTTT
D gene: .
clone size: .
V gene: TRBV28
J gene: TRBJ1-1

CDR3 protein: CASSRAREQYF
CDR3 DNA: TGTGCCAGCAGCAGGGCTCGCGAGCAGTACTTC
D gene: .
clone size: .
V gene: TRBV7-9
J gene: TRBJ2-7

CDR3 protein: CASRVLGDPTDTQYF
CDR3 DNA: TGTGCCAGCAGGGTCCTCGGGGACCCCACAGATACGCAGTATTTT
D gene: .
clone size: .
V gene: TRBV14
J gene: TRBJ2-3

CDR3 protein: CASSVDSGDTDTQYF
CDR3 DNA: TGTGCCAGCAGCGTAGATAGCGGGGACACAGATACGCAGTATTTT
D gene: TRBD2
clone size: few
V gene: TRBV9
J gene: TRBJ2-3

CDR3 protein: CASSYAGTGLGGYGYTF
CDR3 DNA: TGTGCCAGCAGCTATGCAGGGACCGGACTCGGGGGCTATGGCTACACCTTC
D gene: .
clone size: .
V gene: TRBV5-6
J gene: TRBJ1-2

CDR3 protein: CATTRNEQFF
CDR3 DNA: TGTGCCACCACCCGGAATGAGCAGTTCTTC
D gene: .
clone size: once
V gene: TRBV15
J gene: TRBJ2-1

CDR3 protein: CASSAGQSKPYGYTF
CDR3 DNA: TGTGCCAGCAGCGCGGGACAGTCCAAGCCCTATGGCTACACCTTC
D gene: TRBD1
clone size: .
V gene: TRBV9
J gene: TRBJ1-2

CDR3 protein: CASSEENGWGYTF
CDR3 DNA: TGTGCCAGCAGTGAGGAGAACGGGTGGGGCTACACCTTC
D gene: .
clone size: .
V gene: TRBV6-1
J gene: TRBJ1-2

CDR3 protein: CASTPQRATDTQYF
CDR3 DNA: TGTGCCAGCACCCCGCAGAGGGCCACAGATACGCAGTATTTT
D gene: .
clone size: few
V gene: TRBV9
J gene: TRBJ2-3

CDR3 protein: CASSPGTVSGNTIYF
CDR3 DNA: TGTGCCAGCTCACCGGGGACAGTCTCTGGAAACACCATATATTTT
D gene: TRBD1
clone size: once
V gene: TRBV18
J gene: TRBJ1-3

CDR3 protein: CASSRNAGQPQHF
CDR3 DNA: TGTGCCAGCAGCCGAAACGCCGGCCAGCCCCAGCATTTT
D gene: .
clone size: .
V gene: TRBV6-6
J gene: TRBJ1-5

CDR3 protein: CASSLPDSNEQFF
CDR3 DNA: TGTGCCAGCAGCCTCCCCGACAGTAATGAGCAGTTCTTC
D gene: .
clone size: .
V gene: TRBV7-2
J gene: TRBJ2-1

CDR3 protein: CASSIVKLLWPNEQFF
CDR3 DNA: TGTGCCAGTAGTATAGTTAAACTCCTCTGGCCGAATGAGCAGTTCTTC
D gene: .
clone size: .
V gene: TRBV19
J gene: TRBJ2-1

CDR3 protein: CASSVDRGGSYEQYF
CDR3 DNA: TGTGCCAGCAGCGTAGATAGGGGAGGATCCTACGAGCAGTACTTC
D gene: .
clone size: .
V gene: TRBV9
J gene: TRBJ2-7

CDR3 protein: CSANLLAGGHYEQYF
CDR3 DNA: TGCAGCGCTAACCTTCTAGCGGGAGGCCACTACGAGCAGTACTTC
D gene: TRBD2
clone size: .
V gene: TRBV29-1
J gene: TRBJ2-7

CDR3 protein: CASSGPGRSTEAFF
CDR3 DNA: TGTGCCAGCAGTGGACCAGGGAGGTCGACTGAAGCTTTCTTT
D gene: .
clone size: once
V gene: TRBV2
J gene: TRBJ1-1

CDR3 protein: CAISEGPSYEQYF
CDR3 DNA: TGTGCCATCAGTGAAGGTCCTTCCTACGAGCAGTACTTC
D gene: .
clone size: .
V gene: TRBV10-3
J gene: TRBJ2-7

CDR3 protein: CASKRQGDLPGYAAFF
CDR3 DNA: TGTGCCAGCAAGCGGCAGGGGGATCTTCCGGGGTATGCAGCTTTCTTT
D gene: TRBD1
clone size: .
V gene: TRBV27
J gene: TRBJ1-1

CDR3 protein: CAWSTGTGSYEQYF
CDR3 DNA: TGTGCCTGGTCGACCGGGACAGGGTCCTACGAGCAGTACTTC
D gene: TRBD1
clone size: .
V gene: TRBV30
J gene: TRBJ2-7

CDR3 protein: CASSQLVGNNVRGRGDTIYF
CDR3 DNA: TGTGCCAGCAGCCAACTGGTCGGCAACAACGTCAGGGGGAGAGGAGACACCATATATTTT
D gene: TRBD1
clone size: few
V gene: TRBV4-2
J gene: TRBJ1-3

CDR3 protein: CASSIVGTGITDTQYF
CDR3 DNA: TGTGCCAGTAGTATAGTGGGGACAGGGATCACAGATACGCAGTATTTT
D gene: TRBD1
clone size: .
V gene: TRBV19
J gene: TRBJ2-3

CDR3 protein: CASSRQGSYEQYF
CDR3 DNA: TGTGCCAGCAGTCGACAGGGTTCCTACGAGCAGTACTTC
D gene: TRBD1
clone size: .
V gene: TRBV7-2
J gene: TRBJ2-7

CDR3 protein: CSVDIGIGETQYF
CDR3 DNA: TGCAGCGTTGACATAGGTATCGGGGAGACCCAGTACTTC
D gene: .
clone size: .
V gene: TRBV29-1
J gene: TRBJ2-5

CDR3 protein: CASSYSPGSVWEQYF
CDR3 DNA: TGTGCCAGCAGTTACTCTCCGGGAAGTGTGTGGGAGCAGTACTTC
D gene: .
clone size: .
V gene: TRBV6-5
J gene: TRBJ2-7

CDR3 protein: CASSPTGESYNEQFF
CDR3 DNA: TGTGCCAGCAGCCCAACAGGGGAATCCTACAATGAGCAGTTCTTC
D gene: TRBD1
clone size: few
V gene: TRBV9
J gene: TRBJ2-1

CDR3 protein: CASSFLLAGVRLNEQFF
CDR3 DNA: TGTGCCAGCAGTTTCCTTCTAGCGGGAGTTCGACTCAATGAGCAGTTCTTC
D gene: TRBD2
clone size: .
V gene: TRBV27
J gene: TRBJ2-1

CDR3 protein: CASSQRGGWGTDTQYF
CDR3 DNA: TGTGCCAGCAGCCAACGCGGGGGCTGGGGCACAGATACGCAGTATTTT
D gene: .
clone size: .
V gene: TRBV4-2
J gene: TRBJ2-3

CDR3 protein: CASSPPDTQYF
CDR3 DNA: TGTGCCAGCAGTCCCCCAGATACGCAGTATTTT
D gene: .
clone size: .
V gene: TRBV2
J gene: TRBJ2-3

CDR3 protein: CASSSPGQENYGYTF
CDR3 DNA: TGTGCCAGCAGCTCGCCCGGACAAGAGAACTATGGCTACACCTTC
D gene: .
clone size: .
V gene: TRBV5-4
J gene: TRBJ1-2

CDR3 protein: CASSETAGTGDNEQFF
CDR3 DNA: TGTGCCAGCAGTGAAACCGCCGGGACAGGGGACAATGAGCAGTTCTTC
D gene: TRBD1
clone size: .
V gene: TRBV6-4
J gene: TRBJ2-1

CDR3 protein: CASSVGQVSGANVLTF
CDR3 DNA: TGTGCCAGCAGCGTAGGACAAGTCTCTGGGGCCAACGTCCTGACTTTC
D gene: .
clone size: .
V gene: TRBV9
J gene: TRBJ2-6

CDR3 protein: CASSLFGTGLVLSSYNEQFF
CDR3 DNA: TGTGCCAGCAGTTTATTTGGGACAGGGTTAGTATTGAGCTCCTACAATGAGCAGTTCTTC
D gene: TRBD1
clone size: .
V gene: TRBV27
J gene: TRBJ2-1

CDR3 protein: CASSSTPRTGGDQPQHF
CDR3 DNA: TGTGCCAGCAGTTCTACCCCCCGGACAGGGGGCGATCAGCCCCAGCATTTT
D gene: TRBD1
clone size: .
V gene: TRBV27
J gene: TRBJ1-5

CDR3 protein: CASSLVEGTYEQYF
CDR3 DNA: TGTGCCAGCAGCTTAGTCGAGGGTACCTACGAGCAGTACTTC
D gene: .
clone size: .
V gene: TRBV11-3
J gene: TRBJ2-7

CDR3 protein: CASSQRTGGDEQYF
CDR3 DNA: TGTGCCAGCAGTCAGAGGACAGGGGGCGACGAGCAGTACTTC
D gene: TRBD1
clone size: few
V gene: TRBV6-6
J gene: TRBJ2-7

CDR3 protein: CASSLEGNQGGYTF
CDR3 DNA: TGTGCCAGCAGCTTAGAGGGGAATCAGGGTGGCTACACCTTC
D gene: .
clone size: few
V gene: TRBV7-9
J gene: TRBJ1-2

CDR3 protein: CASSPQGGRSFEAFF
CDR3 DNA: TGTGCCAGCAGCCCCCAAGGGGGCCGTTCCTTTGAAGCTTTCTTT
D gene: TRBD1
clone size: .
V gene: TRBV9
J gene: TRBJ1-1

CDR3 protein: CASSIGGEPWTEAFF
CDR3 DNA: TGTGCCAGCAGCATAGGGGGGGAGCCGTGGACTGAAGCTTTCTTT
D gene: .
clone size: .
V gene: TRBV9
J gene: TRBJ1-1

CDR3 protein: CASRLKGNTEAFF
CDR3 DNA: TGTGCCAGCAGGCTAAAGGGGAACACTGAAGCTTTCTTT
D gene: .
clone size: .
V gene: TRBV7-2
J gene: TRBJ1-1

CDR3 protein: CASSIWGKGAEAFF
CDR3 DNA: TGTGCCAGTAGTATCTGGGGGAAAGGGGCTGAAGCTTTCTTT
D gene: .
clone size: once
V gene: TRBV19
J gene: TRBJ1-1